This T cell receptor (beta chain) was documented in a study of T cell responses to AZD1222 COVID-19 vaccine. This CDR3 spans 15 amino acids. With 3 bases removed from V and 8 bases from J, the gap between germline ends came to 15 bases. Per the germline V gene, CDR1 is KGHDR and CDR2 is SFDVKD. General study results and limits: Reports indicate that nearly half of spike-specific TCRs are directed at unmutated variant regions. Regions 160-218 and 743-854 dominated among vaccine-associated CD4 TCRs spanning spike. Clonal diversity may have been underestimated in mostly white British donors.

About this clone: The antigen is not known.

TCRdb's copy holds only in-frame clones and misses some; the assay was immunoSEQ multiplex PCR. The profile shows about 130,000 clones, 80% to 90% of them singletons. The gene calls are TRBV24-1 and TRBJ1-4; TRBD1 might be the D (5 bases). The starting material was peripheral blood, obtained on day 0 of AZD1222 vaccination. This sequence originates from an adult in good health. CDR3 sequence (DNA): TGTGCCACCAGTGATCTACAGGCGGGAGGGGAAAAACTGTTTTTT. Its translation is CATSDLQAGGEKLFF.